A single sample is the source of the 26 T cell receptor beta chains below, sequenced in a study of response to subunit inactivated influenza vaccine. TCRdb reprocessed the RT-PCR reads with MiXCR, giving one entry per CDR3 protein. The table has almost 600,000 distinct CDR3 sequences, about 14% seen once; the top ten hold 11%. The source material was PBMCs from blood, sampled roughly 12 days after vaccination. All receptors derive from a man in his forties or fifties who received an inactivated influenza vaccine.

This chain links TRBV6-1 with TRBJ1-5; D is undetermined. CDR1 is MNHNS and CDR2 is SASEGT in the germline V gene. The germline V and J ends were trimmed by 6 bases and 2 bases, with 14 bases remaining between them. The CDR3 runs 15 residues. DNA of the CDR3: TGTGCCAGCAGACCGGACCCGCGGGGCAATCAGCCCCAGCATTTT. Amino acid sequence: CASRPDPRGNQPQHF.

This clonotype was seen repeatedly, ten times or more. This sequence joins TRBV7-2 and TRBJ2-1; 9 nucleotides line up with TRBD1. The CDR3 runs to 15 residues. Per germline, CDR1 SGHTA and CDR2 FQGNSA. V was clipped by 6 bases and J by 5 bases; unmatched bases: 8. DNA of the CDR3: TGTGCCAGCAGGACCGACAGGGGGACGCACAATGAGCAGTTCTTC. Encoded protein: CASRTDRGTHNEQFF.

This clonotype was seen repeatedly, ten times or more. The chain is built from TRBV27 and TRBJ1-6, with D unclear. Germline CDR1 and CDR2: MNHEY and SMNVEV (reference sequence). This CDR3 has 13 residues. V lost 8 bases to trimming and J lost 10 bases, with 15 bases between them. The CDR3 is CASGPQSWSPLHF. The CDR3 region has the DNA TGTGCCAGCGGCCCCCAAAGCTGGTCACCCCTCCACTTT.

This clonotype was observed a handful of times. The V and J genes are TRBV2 and TRBJ2-2; the match to TRBD1 covers 7 bases. The CDR3 runs 15 residues. The junction had 12 bases not matched to a gene; V was cut back by 7 bases and J by 7 bases. The germline CDR1 and CDR2 sequences are SNHLY and FYNNEI. CDR3 sequence reads: CASNPDRANGGELFF. DNA of the CDR3: TGTGCCAGCAACCCTGACAGGGCTAATGGCGGGGAGCTGTTTTTT.

This chain uses TRBV7-2 with TRBJ1-3; 8 bases line up with TRBD1. Germline V gene sequence: CDR1 SGHTA, CDR2 FQGNSA. The CDR3 is 16 amino acids. Losses at the gene ends were 0 bases for V and 0 bases for J; bases not matched to a gene: 1. CDR3: CASSLAGQGSGNTIYF. As DNA, the CDR3 is TGTGCCAGCAGCTTAGCAGGACAGGGCTCTGGAAACACCATATATTTT.

The chain joins TRBV11-2 to TRBJ2-2; D not certain. The V end was cut by 3 bases, the J end by 4 bases, with 9 bases between. CDR1 and CDR2 (germline): SGHAT, FQNNGV. CDR3 length: 14 residues. The DNA of the CDR3 is TGTGCCAGCAGCTTTATCCCGGTCACCGGGGAGCTGTTTTTT. The encoded protein is CASSFIPVTGELFF. Drawing the rest from reference TRBV11-2 and TRBJ2-2, the complete variable domain is EAGVAQSPRYKIIEKRQSVAFWCNPISGHATLYWYQQILGQGPKLLIQFQNNGVVDDSQLPKDRFSAERLKGVDSTLKIQPAKLEDSAVYLCASSFIPVTGELFFGEGSRLTVL.

V is TRBV20-1 and J is TRBJ2-2, with TRBD2 matching over 9 bases. CDR1 and CDR2 from the germline V gene are DFQATT and SNEGSKA (reference sequence). The junction had 9 bases not matched to a gene; V was cut back by 2 bases and J by 8 bases. The CDR3 consists of 15 residues. CDR3 nucleotides: TGCAGTGCTAGATTTGCGGGAGGGCCTACGGGGGAGCTGTTTTTT. Protein sequence: CSARFAGGPTGELFF.

This rearrangement joins TRBV5-1 to TRBJ2-7; 9 bases map to TRBD1. This CDR3 region has 18 residues. Looked up from germline, CDR1 is SGHRS and CDR2 is YFSETQ. J lost 2 bases, V lost 0 bases, and 12 bases had no gene match. The CDR3 loop reads CASSLGLGTGRITYEQYF. CDR3 coding DNA: TGCGCCAGCAGCTTGGGTCTCGGGACAGGGAGGATTACCTACGAGCAGTACTTC. The full variable domain, with the rest looked up from reference TRBV5-1 and TRBJ2-7, is KAGVTQTPRYLIKTRGQQVTLSCSPISGHRSVSWYQQTPGQGLQFLFEYFSETQRNKGNFPGRFSGRQFSNSRSEMNVSTLELGDSALYLCASSLGLGTGRITYEQYFGPGTRLTVT.

V and J are TRBV18 and TRBJ2-5; D is possibly TRBD2 (6 bases). The CDR3 runs to 14 residues. Trimming pared 0 bases from V and 5 bases from J, leaving 10 bases between. Germline V gene lookup returns CDR1 KGHSH and CDR2 LQKENI. The CDR3 DNA sequence: TGTGCCAGCTCACCACCGACTAGGACGGAGACCCAGTACTTC. Encoded protein: CASSPPTRTETQYF.

CDR3: CAISEGGGRETQYF. The CDR3 bases are TGTGCCATCAGTGAGGGGGGGGGCCGAGAGACCCAGTACTTC. The chain is built from TRBV10-3 and TRBJ2-5; a weak D match, TRBD2 (7 bases). The CDR3 totals 14 residues. CDR1 and CDR2 from the germline V gene are ENHRY and SYGVKD. Trimming took off 2 bases at V and 4 bases at J, with 11 bases between the two ends.

This clonotype was seen only a few times. The rearrangement links TRBV3-1 to TRBJ2-7; 9 nucleotides match TRBD1. CDR1 LGHDT and CDR2 YNNKEL come from the germline V gene (reference sequence). With 4 bases clipped from V and 4 bases from J, the junction kept 8 bases outside the gene matches. The CDR3 is 15 residues long. As DNA, the CDR3 is TGTGCCAGCAGCCCCGCCGACAGGGGGTTGTACGAGCAGTACTTC. Amino acids: CASSPADRGLYEQYF.

In its sample, this clonotype was seen once. The V and J genes are TRBV7-6 and TRBJ2-5; D perhaps matches TRBD2 (7 bases). Germline values: CDR1 SGHVS, CDR2 FNYEAQ. CDR3 length equals 15 residues. Trimming cost V 5 bases and J 4 bases, with 17 bases left between them. As DNA, the CDR3 is TGTGCCAGCAGCCAGGGGACTACCCTAGGAGAGACCCAGTACTTC. It specifies CASSQGTTLGETQYF. The full variable domain, rest sourced from reference TRBV7-6 and TRBJ2-5, is GAGVSQSPRYKVTKRGQDVALRCDPISGHVSLYWYRQALGQGPEFLTYFNYEAQQDKSGLPNDRFSAERPEGSISTLTIQRTEQRDSAMYRCASSQGTTLGETQYFGPGTRLLVL.

The CDR3 coding sequence is TGTGCCAGCAGTTTAACCGCGACCTACGAGCAGTACTTC. It specifies CASSLTATYEQYF. The rearrangement joins TRBV12-3 or TRBV12-4 to TRBJ2-7, with D hard to call. Trimming left V 2 bases short and J 2 bases short, with 7 bases between. This CDR3 spans 13 amino acids.

This sequence joins TRBV4-3 and TRBJ2-2; 13 bases agree with TRBD2. Germline assignment: CDR1 LGHNA and CDR2 YSLEER. The ends lost 3 bases at V and 0 bases at J; junction bases unmatched: 4. This CDR3 is 18 amino acids long. The CDR3 region is CASSHPTSGGTNTGELFF. The CDR3 nucleotides are TGCGCCAGCAGCCACCCGACTAGCGGGGGGACGAACACCGGGGAGCTGTTTTTT.

This clonotype was observed a few times. This rearrangement joins TRBV4-1 to TRBJ1-5; no clear D gene. CDR3 length: 14 amino acids. Germline V gene data show CDR1 as MGHRA and CDR2 as YSYEKL. V was trimmed by 6 bases and J by 4 bases, leaving 13 bases between them. CDR3 sequence (DNA): TGCGCCAGCAGGCCGTCCTCAGGAAATCAGCCCCAGCATTTT. Translation gives CASRPSSGNQPQHF.

This sequence joins TRBV10-1 and TRBJ2-5; perhaps D is TRBD1 or TRBD2 (6 bases each). V was clipped by 8 bases and J by 5 bases, with 21 bases between them. In germline, CDR1 is WNHNN, CDR2 SYGVQD (reference sequence). The CDR3 totals 15 residues. The CDR3 nucleotides are TGCGCCAGCCCCAACGGGGGCCTGTTGGTGGAGACCCAGTACTTC. It codes for CASPNGGLLVETQYF.

This clonotype was counted a few times. This chain links TRBV4-1 with TRBJ2-1, with 8 bases that match TRBD1. The V segment lost 2 bases and the J segment 2 bases; nucleotides outside the gene matches: 5. The CDR3 covers 16 residues. Per germline, CDR1 MGHRA and CDR2 YSYEKL. The CDR3 loop is CASSQLRQGTYNEQFF. The CDR3 nucleotides read TGCGCCAGCAGCCAACTACGACAGGGGACCTACAATGAGCAGTTCTTC.

The sample holds one count of this clonotype. This chain connects TRBV5-1 to TRBJ2-5; 10 nucleotides line up with TRBD2. V trimming: 3 bases; J trimming: 2 bases; junction bases outside the gene matches: 7. The germline CDR1 and CDR2 sequences are SGHRS and YFSETQ. The CDR3 loop spans 16 amino acids. The CDR3 loop is CASSSGGSGGQETQYF. The CDR3 DNA is TGCGCCAGCAGCTCGGGAGGTAGCGGGGGGCAAGAGACCCAGTACTTC.

The V and J genes are TRBV27 and TRBJ2-7, with 8 bases lining up with TRBD2. The ends lost 8 bases at V and 4 bases at J; junction bases unmatched: 1. Germline lookup yields CDR1 MNHEY and CDR2 SMNVEV (reference sequence). The CDR3 covers 11 residues. The CDR3 region has the DNA TGTGCCAGCGCTAGCGGGTACGAGCAGTACTTC. Translated, it gives CASASGYEQYF.

The rearrangement links TRBV12-3 or TRBV12-4 to TRBJ2-1; no reliable D call. The CDR3 runs to 14 residues. V lost 5 bases to trimming and J lost 5 bases, with 13 bases between them. The CDR3 nucleotides read TGTGCCAGCAGTGATAGGTCTAGGGACAATGAGCAGTTCTTC. It translates to CASSDRSRDNEQFF.

V gene TRBV28 combines with J gene TRBJ1-1, with a weak D call TRBD1 (5 bases). Germline CDR1 reads MDHEN; CDR2 reads SYDVKM. The CDR3 sequence is 16 residues long. Trimming cost V 6 bases and J 5 bases, with 22 bases left between them. CDR3 protein: CASSHNLGGLRTEAFF. CDR3 bases: TGTGCCAGCAGCCATAATCTCGGGGGACTCAGGACTGAAGCTTTCTTT.

This clonotype has a handful of counts. This chain connects TRBV7-2 to TRBJ2-5, with 9 positions matching TRBD2. The junction had 6 bases not matched to a gene; V was cut back by 0 bases and J by 4 bases. There are 16 residues in the CDR3. Germline V gives CDR1 SGHTA, CDR2 FQGNSA. DNA of the CDR3: TGTGCCAGCAGCTTAGCGCGGCTAGCGGGGACAGAGACCCAGTACTTC. Its protein product is CASSLARLAGTETQYF.

This chain connects TRBV7-2 to TRBJ1-4; D may be TRBD1 (6 bases). From germline, CDR1 is SGHTA and CDR2 FQGNSA. This CDR3 region has 16 residues. The V end lost 2 bases, the J end lost 3 bases, and 13 bases lay between the germline ends. This CDR3 reads CASSLMGATANEKLFF. CDR3 bases: TGTGCCAGCAGCTTAATGGGGGCTACAGCTAATGAAAAACTGTTTTTT.

The gene calls are TRBV5-5 and TRBJ2-7; 10 nucleotides align to TRBD2. CDR3 length: 15 amino acids. The V gene end was trimmed by 1 base and the J gene end by 4 bases; junction bases not matched to a gene: 5. Germline V gene lookup returns CDR1 SGHKS and CDR2 YYEKEE (reference sequence). The chain's CDR3 is CASSLFGLAEYEQYF. Here the CDR3 DNA reads TGTGCCAGCAGCTTGTTTGGACTAGCGGAATACGAGCAGTACTTC.

The chain is built from TRBV4-3 and TRBJ2-1; TRBD2 matches 10 bases. The CDR3 spans 15 residues. CDR1 is LGHNA, CDR2 YSLEER, per germline. Trimming took 3 bases from V and 11 from J; bases not matched to a gene: 10. CDR3 loop: CASSHGAGGSSQQFF. The CDR3 DNA reads TGCGCCAGCAGCCATGGAGCGGGGGGGTCGTCGCAGCAGTTCTTC.

This clonotype was counted only a few times. The J gene is TRBJ1-1, the V gene TRBV29-1; D unclear. The CDR3 is 13 residues long. V was clipped by 2 bases and J by 0 bases, with 7 bases between them. Germline V gives CDR1 SQVTM, CDR2 ANQGSEA. The CDR3 DNA follows: TGCAGCGTTGAACTGAAAATGAACACTGAAGCTTTCTTT. It encodes CSVELKMNTEAFF.